This T cell receptor beta chain was sequenced in a study of CD8 T cells in Susac syndrome. Peripheral blood CD8+ and CD4+ T cells were profiled by TCR beta sequencing. Purification of the CD8+ and CD4+ T cells relied on negative isolation, and TEMRA cells underwent FACS enrichment. With random hexamers, roughly 0.45 to 1 ug RNA was reverse transcribed. MiXCR was run by TCRdb on the immunoSEQ multiplex PCR reads, yielding one entry per CDR3 protein. The sample lists almost 450,000 distinct CDR3 sequences, approximately 85% occurring once. Sequencing was carried out using CD8+ T cells from PBMCs. The receptor comes from a human donor with multiple sclerosis.

CDR3 region: CASRQDLYGYTF. As DNA, the CDR3 is TGTGCCAGTAGACAGGACCTCTATGGCTACACCTTC. This chain uses TRBV19 with TRBJ1-2; weak D call: TRBD1 (5 bases). The V gene's germline CDR1 is LNHDA and CDR2 SQIVND (reference sequence). The V gene lost 6 bases and the J gene lost 4 bases, with 9 bases spanning the gap. The CDR3 has 12 amino acids.